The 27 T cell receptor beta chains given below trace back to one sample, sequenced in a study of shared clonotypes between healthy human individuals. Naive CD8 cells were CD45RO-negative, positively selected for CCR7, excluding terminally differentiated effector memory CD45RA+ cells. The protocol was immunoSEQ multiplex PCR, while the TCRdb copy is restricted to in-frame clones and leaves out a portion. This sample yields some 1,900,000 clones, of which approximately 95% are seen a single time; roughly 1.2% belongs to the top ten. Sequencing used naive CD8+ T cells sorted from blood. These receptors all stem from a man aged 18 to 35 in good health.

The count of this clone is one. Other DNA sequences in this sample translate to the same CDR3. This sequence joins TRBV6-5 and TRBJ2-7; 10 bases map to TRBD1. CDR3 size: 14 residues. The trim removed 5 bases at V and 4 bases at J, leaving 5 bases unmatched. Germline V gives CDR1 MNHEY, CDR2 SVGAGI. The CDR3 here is CASSVRDRGYEQYF. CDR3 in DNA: TGTGCCAGCAGTGTGCGGGACAGGGGTTACGAGCAGTACTTC.

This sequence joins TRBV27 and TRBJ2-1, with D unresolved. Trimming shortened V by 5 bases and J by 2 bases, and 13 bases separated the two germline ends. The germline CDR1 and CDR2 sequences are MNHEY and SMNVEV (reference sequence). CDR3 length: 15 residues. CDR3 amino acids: CASSDLEPAYNEQFF. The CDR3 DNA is TGTGCCAGCAGTGATCTAGAGCCGGCCTACAATGAGCAGTTCTTC.

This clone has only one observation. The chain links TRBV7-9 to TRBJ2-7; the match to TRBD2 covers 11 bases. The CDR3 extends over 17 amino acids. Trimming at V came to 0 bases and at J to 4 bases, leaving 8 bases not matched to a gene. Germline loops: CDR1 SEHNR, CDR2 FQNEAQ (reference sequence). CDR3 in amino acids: CASSLAQAGLAAYEQYF. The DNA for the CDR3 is TGTGCCAGCAGCTTAGCCCAAGCGGGACTAGCGGCTTACGAGCAGTACTTC.

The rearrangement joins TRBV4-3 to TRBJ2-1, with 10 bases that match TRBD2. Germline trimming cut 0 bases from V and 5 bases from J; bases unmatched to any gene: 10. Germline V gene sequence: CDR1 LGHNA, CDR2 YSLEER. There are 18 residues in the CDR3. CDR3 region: CASSQDALAGVSNNEQFF. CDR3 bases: TGCGCCAGCAGCCAAGATGCGCTAGCGGGAGTTAGTAACAATGAGCAGTTCTTC.

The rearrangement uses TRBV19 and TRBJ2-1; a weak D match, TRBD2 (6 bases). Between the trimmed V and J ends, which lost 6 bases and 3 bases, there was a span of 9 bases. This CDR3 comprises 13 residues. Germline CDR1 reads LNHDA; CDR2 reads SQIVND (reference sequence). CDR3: CASRGLGYNEQFF. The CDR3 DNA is TGTGCCAGTAGGGGACTGGGCTACAATGAGCAGTTCTTC.

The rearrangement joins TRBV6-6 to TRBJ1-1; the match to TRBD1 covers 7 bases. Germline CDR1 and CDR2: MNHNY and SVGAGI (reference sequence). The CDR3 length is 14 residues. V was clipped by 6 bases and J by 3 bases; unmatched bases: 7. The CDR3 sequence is CASRLRGPDTEAFF. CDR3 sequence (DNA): TGTGCCAGCAGGCTAAGGGGGCCAGACACTGAAGCTTTCTTT.

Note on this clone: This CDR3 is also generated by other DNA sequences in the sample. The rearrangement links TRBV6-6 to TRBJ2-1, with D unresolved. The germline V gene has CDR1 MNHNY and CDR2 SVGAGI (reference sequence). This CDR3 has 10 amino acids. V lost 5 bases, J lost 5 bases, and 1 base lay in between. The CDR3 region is CASSDNEQFF. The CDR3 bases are TGTGCCAGCAGTGACAATGAGCAGTTCTTC.

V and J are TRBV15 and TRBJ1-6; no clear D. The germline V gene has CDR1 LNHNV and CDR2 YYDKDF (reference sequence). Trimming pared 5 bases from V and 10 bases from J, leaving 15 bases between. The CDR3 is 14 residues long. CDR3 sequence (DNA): TGTGCCACCAGCGGCCGGGGTTCGGGGTCACCCCTCCACTTT. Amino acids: CATSGRGSGSPLHF.

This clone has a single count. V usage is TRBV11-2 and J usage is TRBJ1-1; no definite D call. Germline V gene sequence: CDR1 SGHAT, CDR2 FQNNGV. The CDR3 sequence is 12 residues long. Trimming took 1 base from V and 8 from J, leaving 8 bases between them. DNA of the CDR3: TGTGCCAGCAGCTTAGGGGATGGAGAAGCTTTCTTT. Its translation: CASSLGDGEAFF.

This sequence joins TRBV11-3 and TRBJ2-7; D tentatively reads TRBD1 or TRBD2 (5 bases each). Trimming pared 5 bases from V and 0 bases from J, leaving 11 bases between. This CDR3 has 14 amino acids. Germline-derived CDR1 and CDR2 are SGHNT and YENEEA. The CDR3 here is CASSAGANSYEQYF. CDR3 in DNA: TGTGCCAGCAGCGCCGGGGCAAACTCCTACGAGCAGTACTTC.

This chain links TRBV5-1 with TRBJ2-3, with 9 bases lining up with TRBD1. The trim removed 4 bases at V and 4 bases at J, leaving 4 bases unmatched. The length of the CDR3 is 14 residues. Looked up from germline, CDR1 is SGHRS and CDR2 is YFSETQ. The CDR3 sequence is CASSTGTGSDTQYF. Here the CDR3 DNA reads TGCGCCAGCAGCACCGGGACAGGGTCAGATACGCAGTATTTT.

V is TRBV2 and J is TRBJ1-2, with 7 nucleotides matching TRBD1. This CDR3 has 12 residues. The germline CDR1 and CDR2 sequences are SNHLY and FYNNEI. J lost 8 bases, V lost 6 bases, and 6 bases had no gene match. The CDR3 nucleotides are TGTGCCAGCAGCACAGGGGCTGGAGGCTACACCTTC. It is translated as CASSTGAGGYTF.

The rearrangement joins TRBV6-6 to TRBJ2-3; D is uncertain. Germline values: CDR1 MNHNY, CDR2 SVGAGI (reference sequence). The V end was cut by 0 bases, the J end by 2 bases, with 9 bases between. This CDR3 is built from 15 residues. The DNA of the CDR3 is TGTGCCAGCAGTTACTCGAGGTTGTACACAGATACGCAGTATTTT. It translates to CASSYSRLYTDTQYF.

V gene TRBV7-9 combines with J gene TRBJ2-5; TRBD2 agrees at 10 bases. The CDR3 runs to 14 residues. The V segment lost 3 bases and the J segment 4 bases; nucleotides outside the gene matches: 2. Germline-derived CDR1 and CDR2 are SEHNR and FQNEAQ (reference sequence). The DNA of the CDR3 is TGTGCCAGCAGCTTGCTAGCGGGAGTAGAGACCCAGTACTTC. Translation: CASSLLAGVETQYF.

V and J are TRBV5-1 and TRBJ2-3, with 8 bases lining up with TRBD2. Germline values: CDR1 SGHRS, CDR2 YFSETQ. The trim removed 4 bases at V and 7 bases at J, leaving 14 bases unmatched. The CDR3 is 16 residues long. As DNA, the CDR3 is TGCGCCAGCAGCATCAAGGGGTTGGTAGCGGGGAATACGCAGTATTTT. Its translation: CASSIKGLVAGNTQYF.

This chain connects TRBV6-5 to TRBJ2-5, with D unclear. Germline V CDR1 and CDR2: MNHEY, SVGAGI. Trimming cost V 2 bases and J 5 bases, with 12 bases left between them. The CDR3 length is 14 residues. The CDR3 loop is CASSYIERTETQYF. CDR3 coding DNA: TGTGCCAGCAGTTACATCGAGAGAACGGAGACCCAGTACTTC.

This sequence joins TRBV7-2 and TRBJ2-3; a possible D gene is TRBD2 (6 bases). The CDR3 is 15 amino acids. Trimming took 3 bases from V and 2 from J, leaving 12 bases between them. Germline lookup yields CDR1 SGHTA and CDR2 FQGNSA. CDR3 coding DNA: TGTGCCAGCAGCTTGGGCGGGGACCACACAGATACGCAGTATTTT. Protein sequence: CASSLGGDHTDTQYF. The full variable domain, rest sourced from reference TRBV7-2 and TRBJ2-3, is GAGVSQSPSNKVTEKGKDVELRCDPISGHTALYWYRQSLGQGLEFLIYFQGNSAPDKSGLPSDRFSAERTGGSVSTLTIQRTQQEDSAVYLCASSLGGDHTDTQYFGPGTRLTVL.

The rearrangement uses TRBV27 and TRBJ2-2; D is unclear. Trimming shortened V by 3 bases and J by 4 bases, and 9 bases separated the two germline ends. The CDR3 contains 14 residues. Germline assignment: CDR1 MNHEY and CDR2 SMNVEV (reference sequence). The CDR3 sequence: CASSFVGGTGELFF. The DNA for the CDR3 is TGTGCCAGCAGTTTTGTGGGTGGCACCGGGGAGCTGTTTTTT.

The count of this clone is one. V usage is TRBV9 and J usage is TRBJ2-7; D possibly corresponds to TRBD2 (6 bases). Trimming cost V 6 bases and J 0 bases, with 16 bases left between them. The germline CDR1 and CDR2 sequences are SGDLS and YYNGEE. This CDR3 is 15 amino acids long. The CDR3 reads CASNLDGGSSYEQYF. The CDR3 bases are TGTGCCAGCAACCTAGACGGGGGTAGCTCCTACGAGCAGTACTTC.

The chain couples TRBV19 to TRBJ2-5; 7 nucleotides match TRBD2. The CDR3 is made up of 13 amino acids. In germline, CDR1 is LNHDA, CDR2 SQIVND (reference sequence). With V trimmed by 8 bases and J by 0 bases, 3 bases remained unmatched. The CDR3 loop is CASGRAHQETQYF. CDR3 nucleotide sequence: TGTGCCAGTGGGAGGGCTCACCAAGAGACCCAGTACTTC. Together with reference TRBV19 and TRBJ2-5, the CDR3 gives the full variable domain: DGGITQSPKYLFRKEGQNVTLSCEQNLNHDAMYWYRQDPGQGLRLIYYSQIVNDFQKGDIAEGYSVSREKKESFPLTVTSAQKNPTAFYLCASGRAHQETQYFGPGTRLLVL.

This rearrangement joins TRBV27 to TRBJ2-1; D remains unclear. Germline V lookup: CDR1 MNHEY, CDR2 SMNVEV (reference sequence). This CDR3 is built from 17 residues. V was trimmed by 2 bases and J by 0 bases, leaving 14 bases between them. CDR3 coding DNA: TGTGCCAGCAGTTTAACTTTTACTGGGTTCTCCTACAATGAGCAGTTCTTC. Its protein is CASSLTFTGFSYNEQFF.

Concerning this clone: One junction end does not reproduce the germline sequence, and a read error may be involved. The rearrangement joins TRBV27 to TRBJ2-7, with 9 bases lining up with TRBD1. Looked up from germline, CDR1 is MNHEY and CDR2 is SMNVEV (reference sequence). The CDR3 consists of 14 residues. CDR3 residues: CASSFGQGIYGQYF. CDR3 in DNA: TGTGCCAGCAGTTTTGGACAGGGGATCTACGGGCAGTACTTC.

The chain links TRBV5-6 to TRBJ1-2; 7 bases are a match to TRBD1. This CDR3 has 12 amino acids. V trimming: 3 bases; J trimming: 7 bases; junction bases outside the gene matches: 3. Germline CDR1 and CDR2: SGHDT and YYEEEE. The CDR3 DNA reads TGTGCCAGCAGCTCTGACAGGGTTGGCTACACCTTC. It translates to CASSSDRVGYTF.

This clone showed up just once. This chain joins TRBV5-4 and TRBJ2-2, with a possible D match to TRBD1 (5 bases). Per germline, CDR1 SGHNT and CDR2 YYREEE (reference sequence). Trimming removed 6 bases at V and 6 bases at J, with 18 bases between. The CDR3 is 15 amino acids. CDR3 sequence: CASIERPGYPGELFF. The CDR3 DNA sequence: TGTGCCAGCATCGAGAGGCCAGGGTACCCCGGGGAGCTGTTTTTT.

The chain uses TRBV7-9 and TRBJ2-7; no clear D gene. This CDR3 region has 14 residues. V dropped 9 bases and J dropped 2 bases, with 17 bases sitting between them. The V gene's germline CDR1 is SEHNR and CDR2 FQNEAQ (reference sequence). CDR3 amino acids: CASISGAPPYEQYF. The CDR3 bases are TGTGCCAGTATTTCAGGTGCCCCACCCTACGAGCAGTACTTC. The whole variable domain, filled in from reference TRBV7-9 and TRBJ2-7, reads DTGVSQNPRHKITKRGQNVTFRCDPISEHNRLYWYRQTLGQGPEFLTYFQNEAQLEKSRLLSDRFSAERPKGSFSTLEIQRTEQGDSAMYLCASISGAPPYEQYFGPGTRLTVT.

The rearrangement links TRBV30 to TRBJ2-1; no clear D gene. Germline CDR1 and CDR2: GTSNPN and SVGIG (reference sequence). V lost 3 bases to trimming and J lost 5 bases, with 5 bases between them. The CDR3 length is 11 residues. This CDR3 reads CAWSLNNEQFF. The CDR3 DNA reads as TGTGCCTGGAGCCTAAACAATGAGCAGTTCTTC.

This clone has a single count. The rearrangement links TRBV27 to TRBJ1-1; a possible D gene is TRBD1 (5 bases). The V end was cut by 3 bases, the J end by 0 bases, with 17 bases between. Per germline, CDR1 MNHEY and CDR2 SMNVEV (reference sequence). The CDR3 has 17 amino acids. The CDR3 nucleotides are TGTGCCAGCAGTTTCCGCGGCCGGGCAGGGATGAACACTGAAGCTTTCTTT. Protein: CASSFRGRAGMNTEAFF.